The 22 T cell receptor beta chains below all came from one sample that was sequenced in a study of Graves' ophthalmopathy and Graves' hyperthyroidism. The authors amplified TCR beta CDR3 regions from RNA transcripts. HTBI primers served in a first-round RT-PCR, which a second-round multiplex PCR followed. TCRdb re-analysed the multiplex PCR reads in MiXCR, keeping a single row per CDR3 protein. Of 900,000 to 1,200,000 distinct CDR3 sequences in the sample, around a third were seen once. The sample consisted of peripheral blood or thyroid tissue (not recorded which). The source is an adult man with Graves' hyperthyroidism.

The chain links TRBV15 to TRBJ1-1; tentatively, D is TRBD1 (5 bases). This CDR3 has 16 residues. The germline V gene encodes CDR1 LNHNV and CDR2 YYDKDF (reference sequence). Trimming took 4 bases from V and 3 from J, leaving 18 bases between them. The CDR3: CATSTTLEGWDTEAFF. The CDR3 nucleotides read TGTGCCACCAGCACCACCCTGGAGGGGTGGGACACTGAAGCTTTCTTT.

The chain is built from TRBV12-3 or TRBV12-4 and TRBJ1-6, with D hard to call. V was shortened by 3 bases and J by 4 bases, with 7 bases between the two germline ends. CDR3 length: 14 amino acids. The CDR3 region has the DNA TGTGCCAGCAGTTTTTCCGGTTATAATTCACCCCTCCACTTT. Its translation: CASSFSGYNSPLHF.

This clonotype was found many times. This sequence may be a read error, since a much larger clone differs from it by one base. The chain joins TRBV7-2 to TRBJ1-1; D is ambiguous. The V gene lost 4 bases and the J gene lost 11 bases, with 11 bases spanning the gap. There are 11 residues in the CDR3. Germline CDR1 SGHTA, CDR2 FQGNSA. CDR3 loop: CASSSGPGAFF. CDR3 bases: TGTGCCAGCAGCTCGGGTCCCGGTGCTTTCTTT.

V and J are TRBV19 and TRBJ1-2, with TRBD1 matching 10 bases. Germline V CDR1 and CDR2: LNHDA, SQIVND (reference sequence). This CDR3 comprises 14 residues. Trimming cost V 3 bases and J 8 bases; bases outside gene matches: 6. The CDR3 region is CASSIRQGAHGYTF. The CDR3 DNA sequence: TGTGCCAGTAGTATTCGACAGGGGGCACACGGCTACACCTTC.

Ten or more counts support this clonotype. Here the CDR3 DNA reads TGTGCCAGCAGCCGTAATCCGGGACAGGTATATGGCTACACCTTC. Its protein is CASSRNPGQVYGYTF. The chain recombines TRBV7-9 with TRBJ1-2; TRBD1 matches at 8 bases. The CDR3 length is 15 residues. CDR1 is SEHNR and CDR2 is FQNEAQ in the germline V gene (reference sequence). The V segment lost 5 bases and the J segment 5 bases; nucleotides outside the gene matches: 10.

Points on this clonotype: With a much larger clone just one base away, this may be a read error. The chain combines TRBV5-1 with TRBJ2-7, with 7 bases lining up with TRBD1. This CDR3 has 13 residues. Germline CDR1 reads SGHRS; CDR2 reads YFSETQ. The CDR3 protein is CASSLIGGREQHF. The CDR3 nucleotides read TGCGCCAGCAGCTTGATAGGGGGCAGGGAGCAGCACTTC.

The chain combines TRBV20-1 with TRBJ2-7; 10 nucleotides match TRBD2. V lost 0 bases, J lost 5 bases, and 1 base stayed unmatched. Germline V gives CDR1 DFQATT, CDR2 SNEGSKA (reference sequence). The CDR3 has 13 residues. The CDR3 loop reads CSARDSGRNEQYF. DNA of the CDR3: TGCAGTGCTAGAGATAGCGGGAGGAACGAGCAGTACTTC.

J is TRBJ2-2 and V is TRBV15, with 8 positions matching TRBD2. CDR1 is LNHNV, CDR2 YYDKDF, per germline (reference sequence). The CDR3 has 17 residues. V lost 6 bases to trimming and J lost 3 bases; unmatched junction nucleotides: 12. CDR3 residues: CATRKDGGALDTGELFF. The CDR3 DNA reads TGTGCCACCAGAAAAGACGGGGGGGCCTTGGACACCGGGGAGCTGTTTTTT.

This clonotype was picked up many times. The chain links TRBV5-1 to TRBJ1-4; D is uncertain. This CDR3 is built from 15 residues. The germline gives CDR1 SGHRS, CDR2 YFSETQ. Trimming cost V 0 bases and J 0 bases, with 6 bases left between them. Here the CDR3 reads CASSLAGATNEKLFF. The CDR3 nucleotides read TGCGCCAGCAGCTTGGCAGGAGCAACTAATGAAAAACTGTTTTTT.

This clonotype was recorded a few times. V usage is TRBV10-3 and J usage is TRBJ1-4; a possible D gene is TRBD1 (6 bases). This CDR3 region has 15 residues. Trimming stripped 5 bases from V and 8 bases from J, with 18 bases between. Germline loops: CDR1 ENHRY, CDR2 SYGVKD. The CDR3 DNA reads as TGTGCCATCAGTTCCGGTGGGGGGCTCTACGAAAAACTGTTTTTT. Its translation: CAISSGGGLYEKLFF.

This chain links TRBV7-2 with TRBJ1-6; D might be TRBD1 (5 bases). Trimming cost V 4 bases and J 6 bases, with 16 bases left between them. The CDR3 contains 16 residues. Germline V gene sequence: CDR1 SGHTA, CDR2 FQGNSA. In DNA, the CDR3 is TGTGCCAGCAGCTCCTGGGGTAGGGGAATTAATTCACCCCTCCACTTT. Amino acid sequence: CASSSWGRGINSPLHF. The full variable domain, with the rest looked up from reference TRBV7-2 and TRBJ1-6, is GAGVSQSPSNKVTEKGKDVELRCDPISGHTALYWYRQSLGQGLEFLIYFQGNSAPDKSGLPSDRFSAERTGGSVSTLTIQRTQQEDSAVYLCASSSWGRGINSPLHFGNGTRLTVT.

In regard to this clonotype: A much larger clonotype is one base distant, so this may be a read error. The V gene is TRBV25-1, the J gene TRBJ1-1; weak D call: TRBD1 (5 bases). The CDR3 spans 14 residues. The germline gives CDR1 MGHDK, CDR2 SYGVNS. The CDR3 DNA reads TGTACCAGCAGTTACCAGGGCGAAGGTACTGAAGCTTTCTTT. Translated, it gives CTSSYQGEGTEAFF.

This rearrangement joins TRBV29-1 to TRBJ2-2; 11 nucleotides align to TRBD1. Germline CDR1 and CDR2: SQVTM and ANQGSEA. The CDR3 is made up of 14 amino acids. V gave up 8 bases and J gave up 6 bases; unmatched junction bases: 8. CDR3 sequence: CSLMGQGVAGELFF. The CDR3 DNA reads as TGCAGCTTGATGGGACAGGGGGTCGCCGGGGAGCTGTTTTTT.

V and J are TRBV25-1 and TRBJ2-5; 11 positions match TRBD1. CDR3 length equals 17 residues. Trimming took 5 bases from V and 3 from J; bases not matched to a gene: 11. CDR1 MGHDK and CDR2 SYGVNS come from the germline V gene. CDR3 bases: TGTGCCAGCAGTAGAGGCGGACAGGGGGCGCGGGAAGAGACCCAGTACTTC. Translated, it gives CASSRGGQGAREETQYF. Looking up the rest from reference TRBV25-1 and TRBJ2-5 gives the full variable domain: EADIYQTPRYLVIGTGKKITLECSQTMGHDKMYWYQQDPGMELHLIHYSYGVNSTEKGDLSSESTVSRIRTEHFPLTLESARPSHTSQYLCASSRGGQGAREETQYFGPGTRLLVL.

This clonotype occurred many times. The V call is TRBV20-1, the J call TRBJ1-1, with TRBD1 matching over 8 bases. The CDR3 has 12 amino acids. The germline CDR1 and CDR2 sequences are DFQATT and SNEGSKA (reference sequence). The CDR3 nucleotides are TGCAGCGCCGGACAGGGGAACACTGAAGCTTTCTTT. Residues: CSAGQGNTEAFF.

Notes on this clonotype: Just one base apart from a much larger clone, this may be a read error. The chain employs TRBV7-3 and TRBJ1-5, with no clear D. CDR3 size: 12 residues. The germline gives CDR1 SGHTA, CDR2 FQGTGA. V was cut by 5 bases and J by 10 bases, with 12 bases left in between. The CDR3 loop reads CASSADSAPQHF. In nucleotides, the CDR3 is TGTGCCAGCAGCGCAGATTCGGCACCCCAGCATTTT.

V is TRBV7-2 and J is TRBJ1-2; 8 bases fit TRBD1. The CDR3 has 16 residues. CDR1 is SGHTA and CDR2 is FQGNSA in the germline V gene. V shed 6 bases, J shed 5 bases, and the junction held 14 bases outside the gene matches. The CDR3 loop is CASRLFRDRRQYGYTF. The CDR3 coding sequence is TGTGCCAGCAGACTATTCCGGGACAGGCGACAGTATGGCTACACCTTC.

This chain uses TRBV10-1 with TRBJ2-2; D gene uncertain. Germline-derived CDR1 and CDR2 are WNHNN and SYGVQD (reference sequence). There are 9 residues in the CDR3. The CDR3 spells CPFTGELFF. The CDR3 nucleotides read TGCCCCTTCACCGGGGAGCTGTTTTTT.

This clonotype came up once. V and J are TRBV12-3 or TRBV12-4 and TRBJ1-6; 8 positions agree with TRBD1. The CDR3 runs to 15 residues. J was trimmed by 5 bases and V by 3 bases; bases with no gene match: 3. CDR3 loop: CASSLTGVDNSPLHF. For the CDR3, the DNA is TGTGCCAGCAGTTTGACAGGGGTCGATAATTCACCCCTCCACTTT.

This clonotype occurred once. The chain links TRBV7-9 to TRBJ1-1, with 7 bases that match TRBD1. Germline-derived CDR1 and CDR2 are SEHNR and FQNEAQ (reference sequence). J lost 0 bases, V lost 0 bases, and 7 bases had no gene match. This CDR3 spans 17 amino acids. The CDR3 spells CASSLAPGTALNTEAFF. Written as DNA, the CDR3 is TGTGCCAGCAGCTTAGCCCCCGGGACAGCGTTGAACACTGAAGCTTTCTTT.

This clonotype has a single count. The rearrangement links TRBV5-6 to TRBJ2-7; no clear D gene. Germline V gene sequence: CDR1 SGHDT, CDR2 YYEEEE. The CDR3 is 14 residues long. V lost 3 bases to trimming and J lost 3 bases, with 13 bases between them. The CDR3 nucleotides read TGTGCCAGCAGCTCCTTAGGACCTTTCTACGAGCAGTACTTC. Translation: CASSSLGPFYEQYF.

The gene calls are TRBV5-4 and TRBJ1-1; D perhaps matches TRBD1 (6 bases). V was pared by 6 bases and J by 6 bases, with 18 bases between. The CDR3 extends over 14 amino acids. In germline, CDR1 is SGHNT, CDR2 YYREEE (reference sequence). The CDR3 is CASMDPGVGAEAFF. The CDR3 DNA follows: TGTGCCAGCATGGACCCAGGGGTTGGGGCTGAAGCTTTCTTT. The whole variable domain, filled in from reference TRBV5-4 and TRBJ1-1, reads ETGVTQSPTHLIKTRGQQVTLRCSSQSGHNTVSWYQQALGQGPQFIFQYYREEENGRGNFPPRFSGLQFPNYSSELNVNALELDDSALYLCASMDPGVGAEAFFGQGTRLTVV.